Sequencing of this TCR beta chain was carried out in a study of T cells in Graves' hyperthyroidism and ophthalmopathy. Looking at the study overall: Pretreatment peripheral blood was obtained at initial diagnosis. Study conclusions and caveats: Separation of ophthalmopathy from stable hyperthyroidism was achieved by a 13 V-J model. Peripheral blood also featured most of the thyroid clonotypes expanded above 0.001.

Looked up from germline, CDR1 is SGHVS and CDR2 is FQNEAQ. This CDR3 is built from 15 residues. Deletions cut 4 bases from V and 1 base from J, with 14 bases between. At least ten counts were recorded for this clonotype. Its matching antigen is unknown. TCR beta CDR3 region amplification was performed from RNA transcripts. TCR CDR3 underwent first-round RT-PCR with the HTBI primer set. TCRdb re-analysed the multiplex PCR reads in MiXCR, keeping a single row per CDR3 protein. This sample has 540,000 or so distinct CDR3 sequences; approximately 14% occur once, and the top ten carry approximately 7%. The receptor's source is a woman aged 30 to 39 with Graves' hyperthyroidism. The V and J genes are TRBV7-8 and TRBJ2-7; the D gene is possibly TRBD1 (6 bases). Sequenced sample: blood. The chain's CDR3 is CASSSRDTISYEQYF. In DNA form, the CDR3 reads TGTGCCAGCAGCTCCCGGGACACCATATCCTACGAGCAGTACTTC.